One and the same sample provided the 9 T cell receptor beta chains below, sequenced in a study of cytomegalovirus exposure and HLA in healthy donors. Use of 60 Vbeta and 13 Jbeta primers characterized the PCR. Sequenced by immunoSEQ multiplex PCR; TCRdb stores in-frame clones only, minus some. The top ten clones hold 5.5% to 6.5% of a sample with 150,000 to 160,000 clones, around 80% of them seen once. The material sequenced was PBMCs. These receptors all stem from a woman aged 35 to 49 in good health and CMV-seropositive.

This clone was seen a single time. The CDR3 DNA reads as TGTGCCTGGGACCTTAGTAGGACTAGCGGGATAATAGATACGCAGTATTTT. Translating gives CAWDLSRTSGIIDTQYF. V gene TRBV30 combines with J gene TRBJ2-3; TRBD2 agrees at 12 bases. CDR3 length equals 17 residues. Germline V gene data show CDR1 as GTSNPN and CDR2 as SVGIG (reference sequence). Trimming cost V 5 bases and J 5 bases; bases outside gene matches: 14.

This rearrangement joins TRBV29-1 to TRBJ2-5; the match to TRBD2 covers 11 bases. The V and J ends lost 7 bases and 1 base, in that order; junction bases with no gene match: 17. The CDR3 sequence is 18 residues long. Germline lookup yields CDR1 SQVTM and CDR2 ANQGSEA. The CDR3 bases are TGCAGCGCCGAAGGCCTCCTCTCGACTAGCGGGACCCAAGAGACCCAGTACTTC. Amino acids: CSAEGLLSTSGTQETQYF.

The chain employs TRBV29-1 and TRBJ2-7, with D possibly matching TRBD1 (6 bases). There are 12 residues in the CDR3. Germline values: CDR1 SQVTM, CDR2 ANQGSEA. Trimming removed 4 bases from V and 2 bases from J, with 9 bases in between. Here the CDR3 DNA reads TGCAGCGTTGTACAGGGCGCCTACGAGCAGTACTTC. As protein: CSVVQGAYEQYF.

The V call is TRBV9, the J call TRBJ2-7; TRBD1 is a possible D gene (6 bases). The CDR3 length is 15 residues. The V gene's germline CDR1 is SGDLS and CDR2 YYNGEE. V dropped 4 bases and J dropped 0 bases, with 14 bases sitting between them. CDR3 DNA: TGTGCCAGCAGCCCGACAGGTTCCAGCTCCTACGAGCAGTACTTC. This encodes CASSPTGSSSYEQYF. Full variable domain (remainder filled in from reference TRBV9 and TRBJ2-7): DSGVTQTPKHLITATGQRVTLRCSPRSGDLSVYWYQQSLDQGLQFLIQYYNGEERAKGNILERFSAQQFPDLHSELNLSSLELGDSALYFCASSPTGSSSYEQYFGPGTRLTVT.

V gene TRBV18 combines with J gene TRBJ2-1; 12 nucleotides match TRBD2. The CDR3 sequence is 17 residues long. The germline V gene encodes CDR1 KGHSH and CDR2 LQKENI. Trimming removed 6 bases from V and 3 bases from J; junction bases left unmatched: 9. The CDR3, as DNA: TGTGCCAGCTCTCCCGCTCGACTAGCGGGAGTCTACAATGAGCAGTTCTTC. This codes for CASSPARLAGVYNEQFF.

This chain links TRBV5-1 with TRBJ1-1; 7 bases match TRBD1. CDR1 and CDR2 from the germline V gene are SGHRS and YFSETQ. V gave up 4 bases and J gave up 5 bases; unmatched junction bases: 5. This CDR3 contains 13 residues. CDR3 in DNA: TGCGCCAGCAGCCAAAACAGGGGAACTGAAGCTTTCTTT. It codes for CASSQNRGTEAFF.

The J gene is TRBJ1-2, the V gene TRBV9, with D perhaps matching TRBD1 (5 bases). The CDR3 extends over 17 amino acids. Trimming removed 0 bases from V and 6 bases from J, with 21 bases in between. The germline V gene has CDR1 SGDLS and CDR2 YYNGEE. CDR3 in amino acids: CASSVAPGIIGDDGYTF. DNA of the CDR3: TGTGCCAGCAGCGTAGCTCCAGGGATAATAGGGGATGATGGCTACACCTTC.

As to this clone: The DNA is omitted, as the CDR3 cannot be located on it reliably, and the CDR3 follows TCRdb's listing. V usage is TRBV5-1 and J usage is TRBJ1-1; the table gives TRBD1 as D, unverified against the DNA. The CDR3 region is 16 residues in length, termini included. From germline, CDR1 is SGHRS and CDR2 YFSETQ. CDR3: CASSFGQGRINTEAFF.

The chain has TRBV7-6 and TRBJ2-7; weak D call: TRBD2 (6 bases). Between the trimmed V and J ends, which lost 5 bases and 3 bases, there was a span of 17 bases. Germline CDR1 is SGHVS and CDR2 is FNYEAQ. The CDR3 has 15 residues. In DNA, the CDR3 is TGTGCCAGCAGCCCCGGCACGGGGGTTTACTACGAGCAGTACTTC. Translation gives CASSPGTGVYYEQYF. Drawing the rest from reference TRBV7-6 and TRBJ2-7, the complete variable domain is GAGVSQSPRYKVTKRGQDVALRCDPISGHVSLYWYRQALGQGPEFLTYFNYEAQQDKSGLPNDRFSAERPEGSISTLTIQRTEQRDSAMYRCASSPGTGVYYEQYFGPGTRLTVT.